The 16 T cell receptor beta chains below come from one sample, sequenced in a study of cytomegalovirus exposure and HLA in healthy donors. This PCR relied on a set of 60 Vbeta primers and 13 Jbeta primers. Some clones are missing from TCRdb's copy, which holds only in-frame ones; the method was immunoSEQ multiplex PCR. In all, the sample yields about 77,000 clones. The specimen sequenced was PBMCs. These receptors were obtained from a man aged 45-65 years in good health and CMV-seropositive.

The rearrangement uses TRBV5-1 and TRBJ1-2; maybe TRBD1 (5 bases). V gave up 4 bases and J gave up 3 bases, with 16 bases separating them. CDR1 SGHRS and CDR2 YFSETQ come from the germline V gene. CDR3 size: 15 residues. CDR3: CASSTGDSGDYGYTF. DNA of the CDR3: TGCGCCAGCAGCACCGGTGATTCGGGGGACTATGGCTACACCTTC.

This chain links TRBV7-2 with TRBJ2-7, with 7 bases identical to TRBD2. The CDR3 is 14 amino acids. V trimming: 4 bases; J trimming: 3 bases; junction bases outside the gene matches: 6. Germline V gene lookup returns CDR1 SGHTA and CDR2 FQGNSA. In nucleotides, the CDR3 is TGTGCCAGCAGCTGGGGGGGAGCGGACTACGAGCAGTACTTC. Translated, it gives CASSWGGADYEQYF.

This chain joins TRBV25-1 and TRBJ2-4, with a tentative D call TRBD2 (6 bases). CDR3 length: 16 residues. CDR1 and CDR2 (germline): MGHDK, SYGVNS. The ends were cut back, 4 bases at V and 6 bases at J, with 19 bases in the middle. The CDR3 bases are TGTGCCAGCAGTGGGACCCTGGGGGGTGTTAGAAACATTCAGTACTTC. It specifies CASSGTLGGVRNIQYF.

The chain is built from TRBV5-1 and TRBJ2-5; 8 nucleotides agree with TRBD1. The CDR3 consists of 14 residues. With 4 bases clipped from V and 1 base from J, the junction kept 3 bases outside the gene matches. CDR1 is SGHRS and CDR2 is YFSETQ in the germline V gene. In DNA, the CDR3 is TGCGCCAGCAGCCGTACAGGGGGCCAAGAGACCCAGTACTTC. Protein product: CASSRTGGQETQYF.

This chain connects TRBV9 to TRBJ1-6; 7 nucleotides line up with TRBD1. The CDR3 sequence is 12 residues long. In germline, CDR1 is SGDLS, CDR2 YYNGEE. V gave up 7 bases and J gave up 13 bases; unmatched junction bases: 8. CDR3 DNA sequence: TGTGCCAGCGGAGACAGGGTTGCTCCCCTCCACTTT. This encodes CASGDRVAPLHF.

The rearrangement uses TRBV6-1 and TRBJ1-2, with D tentatively TRBD1 (6 bases). Trimming left V 1 base short and J 4 bases short, with 13 bases between. The CDR3 covers 15 residues. Germline CDR1 is MNHNS and CDR2 is SASEGT. CDR3 region: CASSEGRGGGYGYTF. The CDR3 coding sequence is TGTGCCAGCAGTGAAGGGAGGGGGGGCGGCTATGGCTACACCTTC.

This chain connects TRBV27 to TRBJ2-7; 9 bases line up with TRBD1. V gave up 4 bases and J gave up 5 bases; unmatched junction bases: 6. The CDR3 covers 14 residues. Germline CDR1 and CDR2: MNHEY and SMNVEV (reference sequence). The CDR3: CASSWGQGRNEQYF. CDR3 nucleotide sequence: TGTGCCAGCAGTTGGGGACAGGGTCGGAACGAGCAGTACTTC.

According to its frequency, this clone is medium-sized. The chain carries TRBV19 and TRBJ2-3; D is undetermined. The CDR3 has 14 residues. Deletions cut 6 bases from V and 4 bases from J, with 14 bases between. The germline V gene encodes CDR1 LNHDA and CDR2 SQIVND (reference sequence). The CDR3 protein is CASRAESEADTQYF. The CDR3 bases are TGTGCCAGTAGAGCCGAGTCAGAGGCAGATACGCAGTATTTT.

For this clone: Germline is not matched at one junction end, which may reflect a read error. Other DNA sequences from this sample encode an identical CDR3 as well. The chain's CDR3 is CASSRTGSQYQETQYF. Written as DNA, the CDR3 is TGCGCCAGCAGCCGAACAGGTTCCCAGTACCAAGAGACCCAGTACTTC. V is TRBV7-9 and J is TRBJ2-5, with D maybe TRBD1 (5 bases). Per the germline V gene, CDR1 is SEHNR and CDR2 is FQNEAQ (reference sequence). The CDR3 sequence is 16 residues long. Complete variable domain (other parts from reference TRBV7-9 and TRBJ2-5): DTGVSQNPRHKITKRGQNVTFRCDPISEHNRLYWYRQTLGQGPEFLTYFQNEAQLEKSRLLSDRFSAERPKGSFSTLEIQRTEQGDSAMYLCASSRTGSQYQETQYFGPGTRLLVL.

V usage is TRBV5-6 and J usage is TRBJ1-6, with 12 bases fitting TRBD1. The CDR3 runs to 18 residues. J was trimmed by 7 bases and V by 0 bases; bases with no gene match: 8. Germline CDR1 reads SGHDT; CDR2 reads YYEEEE. DNA of the CDR3: TGTGCCAGCAGCTTGGAGGTTGGGACAGGGGGCGAGAATTCACCCCTCCACTTT. Amino acid sequence: CASSLEVGTGGENSPLHF.

The chain couples TRBV19 to TRBJ2-1; 8 bases map to TRBD1. The V and J ends lost 2 bases and 8 bases, in that order; junction bases with no gene match: 8. Germline V gene lookup returns CDR1 LNHDA and CDR2 SQIVND (reference sequence). The length of the CDR3 is 15 residues. This CDR3 reads CASSITGGVWDEQFF. CDR3 DNA sequence: TGTGCCAGTAGTATAACAGGGGGAGTTTGGGATGAGCAGTTCTTC.

The chain uses TRBV6-5 and TRBJ2-1; TRBD1 matches 8 bases. Germline trimming cut 7 bases from V and 10 bases from J; bases unmatched to any gene: 12. From germline, CDR1 is MNHEY and CDR2 SVGAGI. The CDR3 extends over 14 amino acids. CDR3 loop: CASMPSQGAEEQFF. The CDR3 DNA reads as TGTGCCAGCATGCCCTCCCAGGGGGCTGAGGAGCAGTTCTTC.

For the CDR3, the DNA is TGTGCCAGCAGCCCAGGCGGGGCCGCGCAGTATTTT. It yields the protein CASSPGGAAQYF. The chain links TRBV9 to TRBJ2-3, with D perhaps matching TRBD2 (6 bases). V lost 4 bases to trimming and J lost 10 bases, with 13 bases between them. CDR3 length equals 12 residues. CDR1 and CDR2 from the germline V gene are SGDLS and YYNGEE. Full variable domain (outside the CDR3, taken from reference TRBV9 and TRBJ2-3): DSGVTQTPKHLITATGQRVTLRCSPRSGDLSVYWYQQSLDQGLQFLIQYYNGEERAKGNILERFSAQQFPDLHSELNLSSLELGDSALYFCASSPGGAAQYFGPGTRLTVL.

The J gene is TRBJ1-1, the V gene TRBV18; 7 positions agree with TRBD1. The CDR3 totals 20 residues. Germline V gene data show CDR1 as KGHSH and CDR2 as LQKENI. J was trimmed by 0 bases and V by 4 bases; bases with no gene match: 20. The DNA of the CDR3 is TGTGCCAGCTCACTTTCCCGGGACAGTCTCCTGTTGAAGGTGAACACTGAAGCTTTCTTT. Encoded protein: CASSLSRDSLLLKVNTEAFF. Supplemented by reference TRBV18 and TRBJ1-1, the full variable domain reads NAGVMQNPRHLVRRRGQEARLRCSPMKGHSHVYWYRQLPEEGLKFMVYLQKENIIDESGMPKERFSAEFPKEGPSILRIQQVVRGDSAAYFCASSLSRDSLLLKVNTEAFFGQGTRLTVV.

The chain is built from TRBV21-1 and TRBJ1-2; the D call TRBD1 from the table was never checked on the DNA. TRBV21-1 is noted as a pseudogene. The CDR3 totals 15 residues. The CDR3 here is CASSTTGVNYYGYTF. CDR3 nucleotides: TGTGCCAGCAGCACCACAGGGGTTAATTACTATGGCTACACCTTC.

The rearrangement uses TRBV5-6 and TRBJ2-1, with 7 nucleotides matching TRBD2. Per the germline V gene, CDR1 is SGHDT and CDR2 is YYEEEE. This CDR3 is built from 15 residues. The trim removed 5 bases at V and 2 bases at J, leaving 7 bases unmatched. The CDR3 nucleotides are TGTGCCAGCAGTCGGACTAGTCTTCCCTACAATGAGCAGTTCTTC. It is translated as CASSRTSLPYNEQFF.